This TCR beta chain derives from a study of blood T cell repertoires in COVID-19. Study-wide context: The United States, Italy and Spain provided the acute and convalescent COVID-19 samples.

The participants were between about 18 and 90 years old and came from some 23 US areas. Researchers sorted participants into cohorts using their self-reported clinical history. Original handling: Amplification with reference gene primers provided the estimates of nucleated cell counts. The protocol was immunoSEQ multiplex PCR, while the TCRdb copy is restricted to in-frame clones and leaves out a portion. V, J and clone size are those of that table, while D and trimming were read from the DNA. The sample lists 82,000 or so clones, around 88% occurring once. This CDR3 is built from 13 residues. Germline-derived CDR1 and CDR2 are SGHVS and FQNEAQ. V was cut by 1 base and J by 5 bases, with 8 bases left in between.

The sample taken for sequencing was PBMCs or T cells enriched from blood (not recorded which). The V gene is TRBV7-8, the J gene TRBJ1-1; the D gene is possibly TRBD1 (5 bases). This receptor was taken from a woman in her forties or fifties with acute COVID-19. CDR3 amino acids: CASSLVTATEAFF. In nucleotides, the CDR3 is TGTGCCAGCAGCTTAGTGACAGCTACTGAAGCTTTCTTT. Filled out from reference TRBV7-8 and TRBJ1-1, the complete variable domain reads GAGVSQSPRYKVAKRGQDVALRCDPISGHVSLFWYQQALGQGPEFLTYFQNEAQLDKSGLPSDRFFAERPEGSVSTLKIQRTQQEDSAVYLCASSLVTATEAFFGQGTRLTVV.